The TCR beta chain under discussion was sequenced for a study of metastatic and nonmetastatic thyroid tumors. For the study at large: Repertoire comparisons spanned blood and tumor or nodule tissue from malignant and benign thyroid patients.

Using MiXCR, TCRdb reanalyzed the PCR reads. The sample has roughly 70,000 clones, about 17% seen once; the top ten hold more than 10%. The CDR3 is 15 residues long. The germline V gene encodes CDR1 SGHRS and CDR2 YFSETQ. V was trimmed by 3 bases and J by 2 bases, leaving 9 bases between them. All patients reached thyroid surgery having received no treatment beforehand. The sequence derives from a female donor with papillary thyroid cancer or a benign thyroid nodule (not recorded which). Some clones in this sample may be carry-over from other donors' samples. The genes are TRBV5-1 and TRBJ1-6; the D gene is possibly TRBD1 (5 bases). Sequencing was performed on blood. The CDR3 here is CASSWQGPYNSPLHF. CDR3 nucleotide sequence: TGCGCCAGCAGCTGGCAGGGCCCCTATAATTCACCCCTCCACTTT.